The 17 T cell receptor beta chains below were found in one sample sequenced in a study of control samples from healthy donors and cancer patients. Repertoires were generated with immunoSEQ multiplex PCR, while TCRdb's copy carries only in-frame clones and drops some. The table shows some 150,000 clones, with over 95% occurring only once. Sample: blood. The receptors derive from a woman aged 25 to 39 in good health.

The chain combines TRBV7-2 with TRBJ2-2; 11 bases agree with TRBD2. The CDR3 runs 15 residues. The germline V gene has CDR1 SGHTA and CDR2 FQGNSA. V shed 5 bases, J shed 7 bases, and the junction held 6 bases outside the gene matches. The CDR3 sequence: CASSISGGAGGELFF. In nucleotides, the CDR3 is TGTGCCAGCAGCATTAGCGGGGGGGCAGGCGGGGAGCTGTTTTTT. The full variable domain, its missing parts supplied by reference TRBV7-2 and TRBJ2-2, is GAGVSQSPSNKVTEKGKDVELRCDPISGHTALYWYRQSLGQGLEFLIYFQGNSAPDKSGLPSDRFSAERTGGSVSTLTIQRTQQEDSAVYLCASSISGGAGGELFFGEGSRLTVL.

This sequence joins TRBV5-4 and TRBJ1-1; TRBD1 aligns across 8 bases. The germline V gene encodes CDR1 SGHNT and CDR2 YYREEE (reference sequence). This CDR3 contains 13 residues. The J segment lost 4 bases and the V segment lost 3 bases, leaving 2 bases of the junction unmatched. The chain's CDR3 is CASSYTGGTEAFF. DNA of the CDR3: TGTGCCAGCAGCTATACAGGGGGCACTGAAGCTTTCTTT.

This chain links TRBV6-5 with TRBJ2-4; no definite D call. The germline V gene has CDR1 MNHEY and CDR2 SVGAGI. Trimming left V 8 bases short and J 6 bases short, with 14 bases between. The CDR3 extends over 13 amino acids. CDR3 sequence: CASGPRPGNIQYF. Here the CDR3 DNA reads TGTGCCAGCGGCCCCCGGCCGGGAAACATTCAGTACTTC.

V and J are TRBV5-4 and TRBJ1-3, with a tentative D call TRBD1 (5 bases). Trimming shortened V by 0 bases and J by 7 bases, and 11 bases separated the two germline ends. The CDR3 has 14 amino acids. Germline CDR1 and CDR2: SGHNT and YYREEE (reference sequence). Here the CDR3 DNA reads TGTGCCAGCAGCTTGGATTCAGGGCACAACACCATATATTTT. This encodes CASSLDSGHNTIYF. The variable domain in full, with the rest retrieved from reference TRBV5-4 and TRBJ1-3, is ETGVTQSPTHLIKTRGQQVTLRCSSQSGHNTVSWYQQALGQGPQFIFQYYREEENGRGNFPPRFSGLQFPNYSSELNVNALELDDSALYLCASSLDSGHNTIYFGEGSWLTVV.

This chain joins TRBV6-6 and TRBJ2-2; D gene unclear. Trimming stripped 3 bases from V and 3 bases from J, with 2 bases between. The CDR3 has 12 residues. Germline V gene data show CDR1 as MNHNY and CDR2 as SVGAGI (reference sequence). CDR3 DNA: TGTGCCAGCAGTTATGACACCGGGGAGCTGTTTTTT. As protein: CASSYDTGELFF.

The chain couples TRBV2 to TRBJ2-1; TRBD2 agrees at 14 bases. From germline, CDR1 is SNHLY and CDR2 FYNNEI. V lost 2 bases to trimming and J lost 4 bases; unmatched junction nucleotides: 4. The CDR3 is made up of 17 amino acids. CDR3 loop: CASSERGLAGAYNEQFF. The CDR3 nucleotides are TGTGCCAGCAGTGAAAGGGGACTAGCGGGGGCTTACAATGAGCAGTTCTTC. Full variable domain (missing parts from reference TRBV2 and TRBJ2-1): EPEVTQTPSHQVTQMGQEVILRCVPISNHLYFYWYRQILGQKVEFLVSFYNNEISEKSEIFDDQFSVERPDGSNFTLKIRSTKLEDSAMYFCASSERGLAGAYNEQFFGPGTRLTVL.

The rearrangement joins TRBV6-5 to TRBJ2-5; D not certain. This CDR3 is built from 11 residues. Germline V CDR1 and CDR2: MNHEY, SVGAGI. The V end was cut by 7 bases, the J end by 7 bases, with 10 bases between. This CDR3 is CASTKAGTQYF. The CDR3 region has the DNA TGTGCCAGCACCAAAGCTGGGACCCAGTACTTC.

The CDR3 nucleotides read TGTGCCAGCAGCCCCCGGTGGACACAGCCCCAGCATTTT. It specifies CASSPRWTQPQHF. This chain connects TRBV7-2 to TRBJ1-5; possible D gene TRBD1, 5 bases. Germline-derived CDR1 and CDR2 are SGHTA and FQGNSA. This CDR3 comprises 13 residues. V lost 5 bases and J lost 7, with 12 bases in between.

The table lists this clone with a count of one. This chain links TRBV28 with TRBJ2-3; D not resolved. Trimming left V 4 bases short and J 2 bases short, with 13 bases between. Germline values: CDR1 MDHEN, CDR2 SYDVKM. CDR3 length: 15 amino acids. The CDR3 nucleotides are TGTGCCAGCAGTTCTCCCCCCCGGGCCACAGATACGCAGTATTTT. This gives the protein CASSSPPRATDTQYF.

The chain combines TRBV5-5 with TRBJ1-5, with 8 bases fitting TRBD1. CDR3 size: 14 residues. After removal of 2 bases from V and 6 bases from J, the junction contained 4 bases not matched to a gene. CDR1 and CDR2 (germline): SGHKS, YYEKEE (reference sequence). CDR3 in DNA: TGTGCCAGCAGCTTCGACAGGGGCGTTCAGCCCCAGCATTTT. Translated, it gives CASSFDRGVQPQHF.

The gene calls are TRBV3-1 (or the pseudogene TRBV3-2) and TRBJ2-7, with D unresolved. Trimming removed 3 bases from V and 0 bases from J, with 12 bases in between. The CDR3 runs 15 residues. Looked up from germline, CDR1 is LGHDT and CDR2 is YNNKEL (reference sequence). CDR3: CASSQGYRASYEQYF. The DNA for the CDR3 is TGTGCCAGCAGCCAGGGGTACAGAGCCTCCTACGAGCAGTACTTC.

The chain couples TRBV12-3 or TRBV12-4 to TRBJ2-7, with D uncertain. The CDR3 has 13 residues. V was clipped by 3 bases and J by 2 bases, with 8 bases between them. The CDR3 DNA sequence: TGTGCCAGCAGTTTTTACAGAGCCTACGAGCAGTACTTC. Its protein is CASSFYRAYEQYF.

This chain connects TRBV28 to TRBJ2-1; 9 bases match TRBD2. This CDR3 has 15 residues. The germline V gene has CDR1 MDHEN and CDR2 SYDVKM. The V segment lost 1 base and the J segment 5 bases; nucleotides outside the gene matches: 3. The CDR3 coding sequence is TGTGCCAGCAGTTTATTTGGCGGGAGGGACAATGAGCAGTTCTTC. Translation gives CASSLFGGRDNEQFF.

The chain combines TRBV29-1 with TRBJ2-1; possibly TRBD1 or TRBD2 for D (6 bases each). Germline assignment: CDR1 SQVTM and CDR2 ANQGSEA. The V end was cut by 8 bases, the J end by 3 bases, with 17 bases between. The CDR3 is 14 residues long. CDR3 DNA sequence: TGCAGCACGACCGAAGGGGGACTCTACAATGAGCAGTTCTTC. This gives the protein CSTTEGGLYNEQFF.

The rearrangement joins TRBV7-9 to TRBJ2-1, with TRBD2 identical over 8 bases. Looked up from germline, CDR1 is SEHNR and CDR2 is FQNEAQ (reference sequence). CDR3 length: 16 residues. V shed 0 bases and J 2 bases; nucleotides not matched to a gene: 3. In nucleotides, the CDR3 is TGTGCCAGCAGCTTAGCGGCGGGGGGCCCCTACAATGAGCAGTTCTTC. Residues: CASSLAAGGPYNEQFF.

The chain recombines TRBV6-4 with TRBJ2-1, with a tentative D call TRBD1 (6 bases). The V and J ends lost 0 bases and 4 bases respectively, with 13 bases between them. The CDR3 spans 16 residues. In germline, CDR1 is MRHNA, CDR2 SNTAGT. The CDR3 bases are TGTGCCAGCAGTGACTCGGTGAGGGGACAATACAATGAGCAGTTCTTC. It encodes CASSDSVRGQYNEQFF.

V and J are TRBV11-2 and TRBJ2-3, with D possibly called TRBD1 or TRBD2 (5 bases each). There are 15 residues in the CDR3. Germline CDR1 SGHAT, CDR2 FQNNGV. Trimming removed 6 bases at V and 7 bases at J, with 20 bases between. The CDR3 DNA reads as TGTGCCAGCAGTACCCGAGGGGTACTCTTGAATACGCAGTATTTT. It encodes CASSTRGVLLNTQYF.